The present TCR beta chain was sequenced within a study of tumor-infiltrating lymphocytes in glioblastoma multiforme. General observations from the study: Unequal TCR RNA per T cell might skew measured clone sizes.

TCR beta libraries were built from RNA through three nested multiplex PCR rounds using modified ARM-PCR. Input was approximately 0.48 ug total RNA, reverse-transcribed with a C-beta primer. No unique molecular identifiers were described for these TCRB libraries. TCRdb independently ran MiXCR on the multiplex PCR reads; one entry per CDR3 protein. The table records 25,000 to 40,000 distinct CDR3 sequences, 60% to 75% of them present only once. This CDR3 contains 13 residues. CDR1 is SGHAT, CDR2 FQNNGV, per germline. This clonotype came up once. Its antigen is undetermined. One junction end does not reproduce the germline sequence, and a read error may be involved.

Sequenced: brain tumor tissue. This sequence originates from a male donor with glioblastoma. The chain couples TRBV11-2 to TRBJ2-7; TRBD1 might be the D (5 bases). DNA of the CDR3: TGTGCCAGCAGCCACGACAGCTTCTACGAGCAGTGCTTC. It specifies CASSHDSFYEQCF.